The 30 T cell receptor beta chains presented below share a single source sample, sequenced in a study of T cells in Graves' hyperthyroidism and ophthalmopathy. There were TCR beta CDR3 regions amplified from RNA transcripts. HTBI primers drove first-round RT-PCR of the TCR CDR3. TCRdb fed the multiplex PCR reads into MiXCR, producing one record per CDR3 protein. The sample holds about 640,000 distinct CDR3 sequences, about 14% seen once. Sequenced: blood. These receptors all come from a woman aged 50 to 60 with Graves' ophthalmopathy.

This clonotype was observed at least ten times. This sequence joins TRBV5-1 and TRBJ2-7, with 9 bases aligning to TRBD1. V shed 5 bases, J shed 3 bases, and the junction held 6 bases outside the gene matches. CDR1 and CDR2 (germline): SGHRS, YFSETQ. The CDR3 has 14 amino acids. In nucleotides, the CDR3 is TGCGCCAGCAGTGCTGGACAGGGGAACTACGAGCAGTACTTC. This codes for CASSAGQGNYEQYF. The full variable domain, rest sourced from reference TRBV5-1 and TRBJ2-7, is KAGVTQTPRYLIKTRGQQVTLSCSPISGHRSVSWYQQTPGQGLQFLFEYFSETQRNKGNFPGRFSGRQFSNSRSEMNVSTLELGDSALYLCASSAGQGNYEQYFGPGTRLTVT.

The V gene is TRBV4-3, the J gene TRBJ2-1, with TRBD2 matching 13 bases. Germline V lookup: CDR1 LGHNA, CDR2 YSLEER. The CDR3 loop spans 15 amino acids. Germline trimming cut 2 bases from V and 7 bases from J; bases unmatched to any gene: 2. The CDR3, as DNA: TGCGCCAGCAGCCAAACACTAGCGGGAGGGAATGAGCAGTTCTTC. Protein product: CASSQTLAGGNEQFF.

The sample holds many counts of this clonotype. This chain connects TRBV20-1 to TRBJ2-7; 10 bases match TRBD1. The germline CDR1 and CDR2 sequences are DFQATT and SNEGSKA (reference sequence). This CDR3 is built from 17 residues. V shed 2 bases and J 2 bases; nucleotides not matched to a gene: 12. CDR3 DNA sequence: TGCAGTGCTAGACCCGCGGGCGAGACAGGGGGCACCTACGAGCAGTACTTC. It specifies CSARPAGETGGTYEQYF.

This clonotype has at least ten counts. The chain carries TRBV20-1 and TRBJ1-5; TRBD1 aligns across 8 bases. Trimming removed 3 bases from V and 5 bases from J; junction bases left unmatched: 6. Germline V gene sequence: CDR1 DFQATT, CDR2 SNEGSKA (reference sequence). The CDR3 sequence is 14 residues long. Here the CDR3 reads CSARETGGYQPQHF. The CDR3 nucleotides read TGCAGTGCTAGGGAAACAGGGGGATATCAGCCCCAGCATTTT.

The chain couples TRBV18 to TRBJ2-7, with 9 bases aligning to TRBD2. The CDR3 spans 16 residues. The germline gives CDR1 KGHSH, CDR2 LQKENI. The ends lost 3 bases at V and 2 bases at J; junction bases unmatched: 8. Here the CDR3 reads CASSPTSGSITYEQYF. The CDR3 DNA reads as TGTGCCAGCTCACCGACTAGCGGTTCAATAACCTACGAGCAGTACTTC.

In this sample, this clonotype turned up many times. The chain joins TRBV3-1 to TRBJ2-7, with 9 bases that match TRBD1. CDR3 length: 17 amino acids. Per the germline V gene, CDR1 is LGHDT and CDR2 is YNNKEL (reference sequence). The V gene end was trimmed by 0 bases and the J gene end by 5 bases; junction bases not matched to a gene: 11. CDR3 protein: CASSQDLGRQGVHEQYF. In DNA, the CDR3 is TGTGCCAGCAGCCAAGATCTGGGGAGACAGGGGGTCCACGAGCAGTACTTC.

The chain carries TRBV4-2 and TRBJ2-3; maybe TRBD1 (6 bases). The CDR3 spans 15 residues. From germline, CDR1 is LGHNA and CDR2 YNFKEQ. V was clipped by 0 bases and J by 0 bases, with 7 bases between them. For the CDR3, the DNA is TGTGCCAGCAGCCAAGAGGGACAAAGCACAGATACGCAGTATTTT. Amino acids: CASSQEGQSTDTQYF.

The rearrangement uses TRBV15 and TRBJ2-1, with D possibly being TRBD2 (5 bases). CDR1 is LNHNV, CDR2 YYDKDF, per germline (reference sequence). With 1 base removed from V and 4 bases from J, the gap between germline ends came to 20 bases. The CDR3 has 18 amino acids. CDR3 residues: CATSRVEMATNGYNEQFF. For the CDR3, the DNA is TGTGCCACCAGCAGAGTAGAGATGGCGACTAACGGTTACAATGAGCAGTTCTTC. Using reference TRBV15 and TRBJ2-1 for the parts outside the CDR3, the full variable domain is DAMVIQNPRYQVTQFGKPVTLSCSQTLNHNVMYWYQQKSSQAPKLLFHYYDKDFNNEADTPDNFQSRRPNTSFCFLDIRSPGLGDTAMYLCATSRVEMATNGYNEQFFGPGTRLTVL.

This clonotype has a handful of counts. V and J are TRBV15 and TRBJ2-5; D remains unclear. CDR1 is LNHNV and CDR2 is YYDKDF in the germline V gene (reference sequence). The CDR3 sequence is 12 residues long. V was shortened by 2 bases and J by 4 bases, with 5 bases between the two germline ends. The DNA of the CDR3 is TGTGCCACCAGCAGACACGGAGAGACCCAGTACTTC. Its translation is CATSRHGETQYF.

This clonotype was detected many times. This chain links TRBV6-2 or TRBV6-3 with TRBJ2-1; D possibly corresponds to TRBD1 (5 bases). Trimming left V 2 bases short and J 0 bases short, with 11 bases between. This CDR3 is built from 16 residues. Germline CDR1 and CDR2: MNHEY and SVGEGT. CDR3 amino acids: CASSYITGSSYNEQFF. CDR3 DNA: TGTGCCAGCAGTTACATCACAGGTAGCTCCTACAATGAGCAGTTCTTC.

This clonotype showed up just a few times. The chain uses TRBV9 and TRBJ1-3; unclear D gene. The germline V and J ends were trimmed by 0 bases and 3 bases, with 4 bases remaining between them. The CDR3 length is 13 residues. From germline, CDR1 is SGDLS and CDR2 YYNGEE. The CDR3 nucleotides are TGTGCCAGCAGCGTAGTCGGTGGAAACACCATATATTTT. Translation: CASSVVGGNTIYF.

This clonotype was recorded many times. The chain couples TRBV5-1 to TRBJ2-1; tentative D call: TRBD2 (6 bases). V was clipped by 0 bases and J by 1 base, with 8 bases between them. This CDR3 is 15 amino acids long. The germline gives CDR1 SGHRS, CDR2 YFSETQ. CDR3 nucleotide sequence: TGCGCCAGCAGCTTGGGACTAGGGTCCTACAATGAGCAGTTCTTC. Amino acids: CASSLGLGSYNEQFF.

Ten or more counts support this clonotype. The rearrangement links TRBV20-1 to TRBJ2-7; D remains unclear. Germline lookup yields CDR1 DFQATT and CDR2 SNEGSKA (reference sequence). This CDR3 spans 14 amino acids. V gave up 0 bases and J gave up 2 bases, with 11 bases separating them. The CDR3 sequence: CSARDHRGTYEQYF. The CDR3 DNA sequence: TGCAGTGCTAGAGATCACCGCGGAACCTACGAGCAGTACTTC.

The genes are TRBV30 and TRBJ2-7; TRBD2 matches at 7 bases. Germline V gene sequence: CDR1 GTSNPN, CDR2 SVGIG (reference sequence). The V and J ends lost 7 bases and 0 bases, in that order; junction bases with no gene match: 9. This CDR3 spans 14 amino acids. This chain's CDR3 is CASHGLVYSYEQYF. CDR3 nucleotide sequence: TGTGCCTCCCATGGACTAGTGTACTCCTACGAGCAGTACTTC.

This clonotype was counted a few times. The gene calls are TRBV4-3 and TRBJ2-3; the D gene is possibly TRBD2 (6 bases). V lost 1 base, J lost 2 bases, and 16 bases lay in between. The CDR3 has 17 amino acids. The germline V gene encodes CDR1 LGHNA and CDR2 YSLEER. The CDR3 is CASSQGAFGSATDTQYF. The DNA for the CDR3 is TGCGCCAGCAGCCAAGGAGCCTTCGGGAGCGCCACAGATACGCAGTATTTT.

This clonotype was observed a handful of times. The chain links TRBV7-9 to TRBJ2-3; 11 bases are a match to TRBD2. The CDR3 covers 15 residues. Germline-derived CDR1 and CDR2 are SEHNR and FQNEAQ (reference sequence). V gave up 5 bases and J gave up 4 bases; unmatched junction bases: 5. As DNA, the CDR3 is TGTGCCAGCAGCACCCTAGCGGGAGGCCCAGATACGCAGTATTTT. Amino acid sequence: CASSTLAGGPDTQYF.

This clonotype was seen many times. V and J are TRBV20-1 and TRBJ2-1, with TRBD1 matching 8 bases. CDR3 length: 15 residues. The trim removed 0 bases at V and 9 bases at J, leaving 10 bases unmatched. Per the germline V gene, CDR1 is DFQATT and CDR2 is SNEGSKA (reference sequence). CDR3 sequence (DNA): TGCAGTGCTAGAGATCGGCGGACAGGGTTTATTGAGCAGTTCTTC. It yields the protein CSARDRRTGFIEQFF.

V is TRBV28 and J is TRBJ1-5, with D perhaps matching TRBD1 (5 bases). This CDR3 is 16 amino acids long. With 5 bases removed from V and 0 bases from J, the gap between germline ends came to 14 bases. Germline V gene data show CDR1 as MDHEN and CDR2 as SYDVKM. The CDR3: CASSPPTGYSNQPQHF. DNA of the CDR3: TGTGCCAGCAGTCCTCCCACAGGCTATAGCAATCAGCCCCAGCATTTT.

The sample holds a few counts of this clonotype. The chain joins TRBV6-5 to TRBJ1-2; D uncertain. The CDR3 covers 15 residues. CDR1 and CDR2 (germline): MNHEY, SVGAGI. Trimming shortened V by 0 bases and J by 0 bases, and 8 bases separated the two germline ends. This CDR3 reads CASSYSRDANYGYTF. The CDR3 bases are TGTGCCAGCAGTTACTCGAGAGACGCTAACTATGGCTACACCTTC.

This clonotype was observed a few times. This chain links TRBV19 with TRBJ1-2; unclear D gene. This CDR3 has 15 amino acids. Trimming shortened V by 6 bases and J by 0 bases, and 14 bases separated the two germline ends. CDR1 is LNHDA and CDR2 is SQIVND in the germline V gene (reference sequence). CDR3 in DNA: TGTGCCAGTAGCATATCAGGAGGAACTAACTATGGCTACACCTTC. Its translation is CASSISGGTNYGYTF.

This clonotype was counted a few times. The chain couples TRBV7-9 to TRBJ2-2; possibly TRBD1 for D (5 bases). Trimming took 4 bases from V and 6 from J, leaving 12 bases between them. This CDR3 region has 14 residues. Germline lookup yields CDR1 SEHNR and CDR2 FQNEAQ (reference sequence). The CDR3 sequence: CASSSFGAAGELFF. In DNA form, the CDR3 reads TGTGCCAGCAGCTCCTTTGGGGCCGCCGGGGAGCTGTTTTTT.

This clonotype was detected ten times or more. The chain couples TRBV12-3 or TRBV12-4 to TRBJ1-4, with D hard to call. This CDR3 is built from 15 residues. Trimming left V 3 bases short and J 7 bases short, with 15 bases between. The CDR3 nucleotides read TGTGCCAGCAGTTTTTTTAGGGAAGCGAGTGAAAAACTGTTTTTT. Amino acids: CASSFFREASEKLFF.

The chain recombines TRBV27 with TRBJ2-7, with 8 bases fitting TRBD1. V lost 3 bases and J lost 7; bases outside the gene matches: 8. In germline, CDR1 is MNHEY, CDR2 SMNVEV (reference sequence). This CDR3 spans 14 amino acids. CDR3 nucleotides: TGTGCCAGCAGTTTGAGGCAGGGGGCGAAGGAGCAGTACTTC. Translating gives CASSLRQGAKEQYF.

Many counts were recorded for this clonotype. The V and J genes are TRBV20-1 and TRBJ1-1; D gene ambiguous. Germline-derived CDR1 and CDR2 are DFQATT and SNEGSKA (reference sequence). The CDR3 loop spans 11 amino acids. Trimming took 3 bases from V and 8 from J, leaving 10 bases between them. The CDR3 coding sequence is TGCAGTGCTAGCCCACCGGGGGAAGCTTTCTTT. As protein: CSASPPGEAFF.

DNA of the CDR3: TGTGCCAGCAGTTACTCGACGTGGGGTCGGGACCAAGAGACCCAGTACTTC. Translation gives CASSYSTWGRDQETQYF. The rearrangement uses TRBV6-2 or TRBV6-3 and TRBJ2-5, with D hard to call. Germline loops: CDR1 MNHEY, CDR2 SVGEGT. The CDR3 spans 17 residues. V lost 0 bases and J 0 bases, leaving 14 bases between the germline ends.

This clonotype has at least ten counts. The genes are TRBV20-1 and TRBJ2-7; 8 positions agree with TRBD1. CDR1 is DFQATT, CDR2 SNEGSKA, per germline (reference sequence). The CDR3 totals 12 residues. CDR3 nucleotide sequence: TGCAGCAAAACGACAGGGGACTACGAGCAGTACTTC. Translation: CSKTTGDYEQYF.

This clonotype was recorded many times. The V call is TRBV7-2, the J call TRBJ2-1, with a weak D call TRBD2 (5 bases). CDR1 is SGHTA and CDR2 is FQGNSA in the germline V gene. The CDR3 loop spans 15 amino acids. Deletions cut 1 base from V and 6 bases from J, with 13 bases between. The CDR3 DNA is TGTGCCAGCAGCTTAGTAGAGGGTGCAGGCAATGAGCAGTTCTTC. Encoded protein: CASSLVEGAGNEQFF.

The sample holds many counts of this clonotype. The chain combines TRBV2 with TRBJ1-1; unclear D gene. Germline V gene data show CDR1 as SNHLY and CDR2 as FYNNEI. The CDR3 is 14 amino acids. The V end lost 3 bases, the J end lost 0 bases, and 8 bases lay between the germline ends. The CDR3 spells CASSDGRMNTEAFF. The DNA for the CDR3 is TGTGCCAGCAGTGACGGGAGAATGAACACTGAAGCTTTCTTT.

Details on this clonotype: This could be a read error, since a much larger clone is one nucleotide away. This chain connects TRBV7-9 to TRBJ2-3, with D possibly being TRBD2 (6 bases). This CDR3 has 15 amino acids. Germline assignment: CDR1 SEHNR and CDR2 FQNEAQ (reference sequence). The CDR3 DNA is TGTGCCAACAGCCCGGGACTCTTTGGCACAGATACGCAGTATTTT. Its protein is CANSPGLFGTDTQYF.

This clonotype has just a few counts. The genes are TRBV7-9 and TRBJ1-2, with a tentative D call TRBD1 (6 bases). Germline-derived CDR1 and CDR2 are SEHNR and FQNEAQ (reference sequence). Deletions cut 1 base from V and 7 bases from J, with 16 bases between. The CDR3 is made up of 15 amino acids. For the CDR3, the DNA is TGTGCCAGCAGCTTAGTAGCCGGGGGCTTTATTGGCTACACCTTC. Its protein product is CASSLVAGGFIGYTF.